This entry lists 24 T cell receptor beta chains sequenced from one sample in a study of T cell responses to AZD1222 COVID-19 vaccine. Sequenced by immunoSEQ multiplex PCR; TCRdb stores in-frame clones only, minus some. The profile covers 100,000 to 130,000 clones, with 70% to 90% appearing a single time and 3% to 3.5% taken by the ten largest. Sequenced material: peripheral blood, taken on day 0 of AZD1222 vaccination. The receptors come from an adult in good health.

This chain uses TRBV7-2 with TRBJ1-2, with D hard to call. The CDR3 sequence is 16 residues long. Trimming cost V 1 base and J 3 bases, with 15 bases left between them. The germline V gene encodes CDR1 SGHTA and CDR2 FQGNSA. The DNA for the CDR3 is TGTGCCAGCAGCTTAGTAGCGTCAGGAAGCGACTATGGCTACACCTTC. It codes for CASSLVASGSDYGYTF.

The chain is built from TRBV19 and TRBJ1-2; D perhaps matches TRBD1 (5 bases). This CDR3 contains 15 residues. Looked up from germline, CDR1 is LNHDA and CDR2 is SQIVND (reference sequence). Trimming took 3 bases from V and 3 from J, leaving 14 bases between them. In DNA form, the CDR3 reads TGTGCCAGTAGTATGAGCCGGGACGGAGACTATGGCTACACCTTC. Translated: CASSMSRDGDYGYTF.

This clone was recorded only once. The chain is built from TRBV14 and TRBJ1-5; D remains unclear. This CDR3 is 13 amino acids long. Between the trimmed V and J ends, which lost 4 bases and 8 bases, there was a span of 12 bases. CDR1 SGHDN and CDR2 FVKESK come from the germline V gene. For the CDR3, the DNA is TGTGCCAGCAGCCCCAGCTTGTATGAGCCCCAGCATTTT. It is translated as CASSPSLYEPQHF.

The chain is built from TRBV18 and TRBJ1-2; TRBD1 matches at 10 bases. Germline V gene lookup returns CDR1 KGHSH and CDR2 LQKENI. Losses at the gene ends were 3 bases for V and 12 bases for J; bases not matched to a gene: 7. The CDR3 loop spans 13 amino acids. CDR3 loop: CASSPATGGGNTF. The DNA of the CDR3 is TGTGCCAGCTCACCCGCGACAGGGGGCGGAAACACCTTC.

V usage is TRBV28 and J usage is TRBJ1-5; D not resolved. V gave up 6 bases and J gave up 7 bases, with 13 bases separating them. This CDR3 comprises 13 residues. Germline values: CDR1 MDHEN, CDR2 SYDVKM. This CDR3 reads CASRRSGDQPQHF. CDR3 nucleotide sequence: TGTGCCAGCAGAAGGAGCGGAGACCAGCCCCAGCATTTT.

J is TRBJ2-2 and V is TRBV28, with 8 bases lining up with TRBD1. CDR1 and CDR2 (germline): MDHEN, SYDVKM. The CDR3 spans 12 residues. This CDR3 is CCGQGRTGELFF. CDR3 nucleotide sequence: TGTTGCGGACAGGGACGGACCGGGGAGCTGTTTTTT.

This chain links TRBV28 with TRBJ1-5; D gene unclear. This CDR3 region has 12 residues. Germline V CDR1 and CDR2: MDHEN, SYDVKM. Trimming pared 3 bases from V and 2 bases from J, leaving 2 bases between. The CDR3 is CASSFGNQPQHF. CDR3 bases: TGTGCCAGCAGTTTCGGCAATCAGCCCCAGCATTTT.

The CDR3 is CASSIGGGKSSYEQYF. In DNA, the CDR3 is TGTGCCAGTAGTATCGGTGGGGGGAAGAGCTCCTACGAGCAGTACTTC. This chain connects TRBV19 to TRBJ2-7, with a tentative D call TRBD2 (6 bases). This CDR3 is built from 16 residues. Trimming took off 3 bases at V and 0 bases at J, with 15 bases between the two ends. Germline-derived CDR1 and CDR2 are LNHDA and SQIVND (reference sequence).

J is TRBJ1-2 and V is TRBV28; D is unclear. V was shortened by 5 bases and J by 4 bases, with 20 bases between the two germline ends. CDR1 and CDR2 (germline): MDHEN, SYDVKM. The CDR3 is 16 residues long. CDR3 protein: CASSPIDKTLFYGYTF. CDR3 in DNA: TGTGCCAGCAGTCCTATCGACAAGACCCTATTCTATGGCTACACCTTC.

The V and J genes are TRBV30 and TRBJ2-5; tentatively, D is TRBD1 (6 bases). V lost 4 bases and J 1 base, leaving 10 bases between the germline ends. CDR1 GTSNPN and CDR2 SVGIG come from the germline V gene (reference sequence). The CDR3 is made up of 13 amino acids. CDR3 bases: TGTGCCTGGACCAGGACAGCCCAAGAGACCCAGTACTTC. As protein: CAWTRTAQETQYF.

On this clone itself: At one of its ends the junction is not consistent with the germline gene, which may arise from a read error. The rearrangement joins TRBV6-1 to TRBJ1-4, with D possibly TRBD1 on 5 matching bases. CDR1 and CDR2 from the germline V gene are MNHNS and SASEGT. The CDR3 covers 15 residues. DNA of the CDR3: TGTGCCAGCAGTGAACCGGGAGGGACTATTGAAAAACTGTTTTTT. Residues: CASSEPGGTIEKLFF.

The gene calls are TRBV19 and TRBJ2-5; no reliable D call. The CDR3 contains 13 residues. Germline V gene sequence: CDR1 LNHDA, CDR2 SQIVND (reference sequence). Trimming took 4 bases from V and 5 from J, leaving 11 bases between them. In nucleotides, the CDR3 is TGTGCCAGTAGTAATGCCTTGTGGGAGACCCAGTACTTC. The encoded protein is CASSNALWETQYF.

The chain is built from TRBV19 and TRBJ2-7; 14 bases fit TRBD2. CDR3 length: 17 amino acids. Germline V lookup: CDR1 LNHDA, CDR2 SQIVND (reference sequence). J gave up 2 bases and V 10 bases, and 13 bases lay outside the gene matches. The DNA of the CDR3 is TGTGCCACCGGAAAGGGGACTAGCGGGGGCCCGACCTACGAGCAGTACTTC. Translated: CATGKGTSGGPTYEQYF.

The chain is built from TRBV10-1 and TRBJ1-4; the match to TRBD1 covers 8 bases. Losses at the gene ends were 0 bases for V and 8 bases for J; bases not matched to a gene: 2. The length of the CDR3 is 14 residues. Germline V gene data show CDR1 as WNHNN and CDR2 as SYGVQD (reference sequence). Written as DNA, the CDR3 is TGCGCCAGCAGTGAGTCGTGGACAGGGGAAAAACTGTTTTTT. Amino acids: CASSESWTGEKLFF.

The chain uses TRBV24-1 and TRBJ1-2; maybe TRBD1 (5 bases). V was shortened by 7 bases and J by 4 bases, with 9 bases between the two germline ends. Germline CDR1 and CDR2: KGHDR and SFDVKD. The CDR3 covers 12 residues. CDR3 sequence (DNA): TGTGCCACCAGCCAGGGAGGCTATGGCTACACCTTC. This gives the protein CATSQGGYGYTF.

The CDR3 reads CAISQGVWEQYF. CDR3 coding DNA: TGTGCCATCAGTCAGGGGGTTTGGGAGCAGTACTTC. The chain couples TRBV10-3 to TRBJ2-7; TRBD1 aligns across 7 bases. V lost 5 bases and J lost 7; bases outside the gene matches: 5. Germline V lookup: CDR1 ENHRY, CDR2 SYGVKD. The CDR3 runs to 12 residues.

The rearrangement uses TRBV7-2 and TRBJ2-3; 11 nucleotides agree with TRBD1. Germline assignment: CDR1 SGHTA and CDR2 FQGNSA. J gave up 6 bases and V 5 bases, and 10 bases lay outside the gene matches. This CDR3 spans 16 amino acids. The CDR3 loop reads CASSQTGQGGLDTQYF. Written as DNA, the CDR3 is TGTGCCAGCAGCCAAACGGGACAGGGGGGTTTGGATACGCAGTATTTT.

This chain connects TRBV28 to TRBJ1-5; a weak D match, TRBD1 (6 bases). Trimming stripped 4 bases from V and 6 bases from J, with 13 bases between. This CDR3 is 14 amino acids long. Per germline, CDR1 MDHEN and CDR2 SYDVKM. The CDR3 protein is CASSSGGSGQPQHF. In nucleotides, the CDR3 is TGTGCCAGCAGTTCGGGGGGCTCGGGTCAGCCCCAGCATTTT.

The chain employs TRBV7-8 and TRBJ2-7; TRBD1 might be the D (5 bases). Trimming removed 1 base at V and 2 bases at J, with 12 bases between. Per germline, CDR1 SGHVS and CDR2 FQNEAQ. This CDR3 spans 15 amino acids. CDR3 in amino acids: CASSLGLGAPYEQYF. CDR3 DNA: TGTGCCAGCAGCTTAGGGTTAGGGGCTCCCTACGAGCAGTACTTC.

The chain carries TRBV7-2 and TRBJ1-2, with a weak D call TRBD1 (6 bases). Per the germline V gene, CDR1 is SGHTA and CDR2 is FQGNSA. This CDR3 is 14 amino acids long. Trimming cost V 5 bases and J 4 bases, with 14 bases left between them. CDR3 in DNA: TGTGCCAGCAGCCGGAGCCCACAGGGCTATGGCTACACCTTC. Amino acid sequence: CASSRSPQGYGYTF.

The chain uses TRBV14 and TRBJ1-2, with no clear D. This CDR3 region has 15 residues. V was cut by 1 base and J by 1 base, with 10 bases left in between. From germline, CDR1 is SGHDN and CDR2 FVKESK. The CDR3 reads CASSQVSTGNYGYTF. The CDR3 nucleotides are TGTGCCAGCAGCCAAGTGTCAACTGGTAACTATGGCTACACCTTC.

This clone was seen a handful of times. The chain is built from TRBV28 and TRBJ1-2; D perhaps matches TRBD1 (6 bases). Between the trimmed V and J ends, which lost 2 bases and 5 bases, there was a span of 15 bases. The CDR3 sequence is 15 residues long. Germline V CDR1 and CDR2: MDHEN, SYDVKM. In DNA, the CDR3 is TGTGCCAGCAGTTTAGCGGGGGGGCATGGGTATGGCTACACCTTC. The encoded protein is CASSLAGGHGYGYTF.

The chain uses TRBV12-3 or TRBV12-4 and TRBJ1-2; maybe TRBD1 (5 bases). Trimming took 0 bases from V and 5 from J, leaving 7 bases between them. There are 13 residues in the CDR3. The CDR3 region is CASSLAGGYGYTF. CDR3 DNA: TGTGCCAGCAGTTTAGCCGGGGGTTATGGCTACACCTTC.

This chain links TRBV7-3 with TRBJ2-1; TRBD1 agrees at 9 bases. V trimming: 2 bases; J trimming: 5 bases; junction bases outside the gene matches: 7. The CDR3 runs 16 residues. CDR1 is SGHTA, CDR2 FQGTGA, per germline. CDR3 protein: CASSLAGTGFDNEQFF. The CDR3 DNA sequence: TGTGCCAGCAGCTTAGCCGGGACAGGGTTTGACAATGAGCAGTTCTTC.